This entry describes one T cell receptor beta chain. Its antigen remains unknown. 60 Vbeta and 13 Jbeta primers were used in PCR. The assay was immunoSEQ multiplex PCR, and TCRdb's table has in-frame clones only and misses some. Here the sample spans around 100,000 clones, about 70% being singletons. The data were taken from a study of cytomegalovirus exposure and HLA in healthy donors. Overall study: Most genotyped donors, 65% to 85% of around 370, had Caucasian-associated genetic ancestry.

Study-wide results and limits: In a later analysis, several top co-occurrence clusters appeared linked to parvovirus B19, influenza, CMV and Epstein-Barr virus. The authors listed 180 or so TCR beta chains as cytomegalovirus-associated. Later on, an analysis tied 15,000 to 20,000 TCR beta sequences to HLA alleles at 0.05 false discovery rate.

This CDR3 comprises 13 residues. V lost 3 bases and J 6 bases, leaving 11 bases between the germline ends. Germline-derived CDR1 and CDR2 are MGHDK and SYGVNS. This chain joins TRBV25-1 and TRBJ1-2; D remains ambiguous. Sequencing was done on a sample of PBMCs. This sequence was found in a man aged 50 to 60 in good health and CMV-seropositive. The CDR3 sequence: CASSERAGDGYTF. CDR3 nucleotides: TGTGCCAGCAGTGAGCGGGCTGGTGATGGCTACACCTTC.